Listed here are 22 T cell receptor beta chains from one sample, sequenced in a study of T cell responses to AZD1222 COVID-19 vaccine. The protocol was immunoSEQ multiplex PCR, while the TCRdb copy is restricted to in-frame clones and leaves out a portion. The sample lists 120,000 to 150,000 clones; around 83% were seen once. Specimen: peripheral blood, collected on day 0 of MenACWY control vaccination. The source is an adult in good health.

The chain employs TRBV18 and TRBJ2-4; TRBD2 is a possible D gene (5 bases). The CDR3 sequence is 14 residues long. The V gene lost 2 bases and the J gene lost 3 bases, with 8 bases spanning the gap. Germline V gives CDR1 KGHSH, CDR2 LQKENI. CDR3 nucleotide sequence: TGTGCCAGCTCACCAACTGGAGGCAAAAACATTCAGTACTTC. Protein product: CASSPTGGKNIQYF.

The V and J genes are TRBV28 and TRBJ2-1; the D gene is possibly TRBD1 (6 bases). This CDR3 region has 15 residues. CDR1 MDHEN and CDR2 SYDVKM come from the germline V gene. Trimming removed 5 bases from V and 0 bases from J, with 11 bases in between. The CDR3 sequence is CASSDRTDSYNEQFF. DNA of the CDR3: TGTGCCAGCAGTGACAGGACAGACTCCTACAATGAGCAGTTCTTC.

Notes on this clone: This sample also contains other DNA sequences that code for the same CDR3. The chain uses TRBV7-9 and TRBJ1-5; D gene ambiguous. Per the germline V gene, CDR1 is SEHNR and CDR2 is FQNEAQ (reference sequence). V lost 1 base, J lost 1 base, and 2 bases lay in between. The CDR3 has 13 amino acids. This CDR3 reads CASSLDSNQPQHF. The CDR3 DNA sequence: TGTGCCAGCAGCTTAGACAGCAATCAGCCCCAGCATTTT. The variable domain in full, with the rest retrieved from reference TRBV7-9 and TRBJ1-5, is DTGVSQNPRHKITKRGQNVTFRCDPISEHNRLYWYRQTLGQGPEFLTYFQNEAQLEKSRLLSDRFSAERPKGSFSTLEIQRTEQGDSAMYLCASSLDSNQPQHFGDGTRLSIL.

V gene TRBV7-6 combines with J gene TRBJ2-7; no clear D. The V gene's germline CDR1 is SGHVS and CDR2 FNYEAQ. The ends were cut back, 2 bases at V and 3 bases at J, with 8 bases in the middle. The CDR3 is 13 residues long. CDR3 region: CASSLPPSYEQYF. The CDR3 nucleotides are TGTGCCAGCAGCTTACCCCCTAGCTACGAGCAGTACTTC.

This clone was counted a single time. This chain links TRBV10-1 with TRBJ2-5; tentative D call: TRBD1 (5 bases). V was shortened by 0 bases and J by 2 bases, with 7 bases between the two germline ends. Germline V gives CDR1 WNHNN, CDR2 SYGVQD (reference sequence). This CDR3 has 14 amino acids. CDR3 protein: CASSESQGQETQYF. In nucleotides, the CDR3 is TGCGCCAGCAGTGAGTCGCAGGGTCAAGAGACCCAGTACTTC.

CDR3 in amino acids: CASSFEYNTEAFF. The CDR3 region has the DNA TGTGCCAGCAGCTTCGAGTATAACACTGAAGCTTTCTTT. This sequence joins TRBV5-6 and TRBJ1-1; D not resolved. The CDR3 length is 13 residues. V lost 2 bases and J 2 bases, leaving 7 bases between the germline ends. Germline CDR1 is SGHDT and CDR2 is YYEEEE.

V usage is TRBV2 and J usage is TRBJ1-2; D remains unclear. Germline assignment: CDR1 SNHLY and CDR2 FYNNEI. The CDR3 length is 12 residues. V was shortened by 3 bases and J by 7 bases, with 9 bases between the two germline ends. Here the CDR3 reads CASSDSGVGYTF. CDR3 in DNA: TGTGCCAGCAGTGACTCTGGGGTTGGCTACACCTTC.

The chain carries TRBV13 and TRBJ1-1, with D possibly matching TRBD1 (5 bases). The CDR3 contains 16 residues. The germline CDR1 and CDR2 sequences are PRHDT and FYEKMQ (reference sequence). Trimming pared 5 bases from V and 4 bases from J, leaving 20 bases between. The CDR3 protein is CASSPTLGGIGTEAFF. CDR3 bases: TGTGCCAGCAGCCCGACTCTTGGGGGGATAGGCACTGAAGCTTTCTTT.

V and J are TRBV27 and TRBJ2-7; possibly TRBD1 for D (6 bases). The CDR3 contains 14 residues. The germline CDR1 and CDR2 sequences are MNHEY and SMNVEV (reference sequence). Trimming took 5 bases from V and 3 from J, leaving 14 bases between them. In nucleotides, the CDR3 is TGTGCCAGCAGTGCCGGGACAAAGATCTACGAGCAGTACTTC. This codes for CASSAGTKIYEQYF.

This chain links TRBV12-3 or TRBV12-4 with TRBJ1-2, with D tentatively TRBD1 (5 bases). The CDR3 is 12 residues long. Trimming shortened V by 5 bases and J by 7 bases, and 11 bases separated the two germline ends. Here the CDR3 DNA reads TGTGCCAGCAGTCTAACCAGGGTTGGCTACACCTTC. This translates into CASSLTRVGYTF.

This chain uses TRBV10-2 with TRBJ2-1, with 8 bases aligning to TRBD2. V shed 2 bases, J shed 4 bases, and the junction held 1 base outside the gene matches. Germline assignment: CDR1 WSHSY and CDR2 SAAADI. CDR3 size: 14 residues. DNA for the CDR3: TGCGCCAGCAGTGAGAGCGGGGGATACAATGAGCAGTTCTTC. Translating gives CASSESGGYNEQFF.

This chain uses TRBV11-2 with TRBJ2-2, with a possible D match to TRBD1 (6 bases). Per the germline V gene, CDR1 is SGHAT and CDR2 is FQNNGV. The CDR3 covers 14 residues. The ends were cut back, 5 bases at V and 5 bases at J, with 12 bases in the middle. The CDR3 reads CASSRQVMTGELFF. The CDR3 coding sequence is TGTGCCAGCAGCCGACAGGTGATGACCGGGGAGCTGTTTTTT.

This CDR3 is CATSDLQGGFETQYF. CDR3 nucleotides: TGTGCCACCAGTGATTTGCAAGGGGGGTTCGAGACCCAGTACTTC. This chain uses TRBV24-1 with TRBJ2-5; D might be TRBD1 or TRBD2, each matching 6 bases. The CDR3 is 15 amino acids. CDR1 and CDR2 (germline): KGHDR, SFDVKD. Trimming pared 0 bases from V and 5 bases from J, leaving 12 bases between.

This clone appeared a few times. The chain combines TRBV5-1 with TRBJ2-5, with D perhaps assigned TRBD1 or TRBD2 (5 bases each). Between the trimmed V and J ends, which lost 7 bases and 2 bases, there was a span of 15 bases. Germline-derived CDR1 and CDR2 are SGHRS and YFSETQ. This CDR3 has 14 amino acids. CDR3 sequence (DNA): TGCGCCAGCGGCCCCCGGGGACCGCAAGAGACCCAGTACTTC. This sequence encodes CASGPRGPQETQYF.

V and J are TRBV7-8 and TRBJ1-2, with D uncertain. The germline V and J ends were trimmed by 1 base and 7 bases, with 10 bases remaining between them. This CDR3 region has 13 residues. The germline CDR1 and CDR2 sequences are SGHVS and FQNEAQ. CDR3 sequence (DNA): TGTGCCAGCAGCTTAGTGAGGCAGTCTGGCTACACCTTC. This codes for CASSLVRQSGYTF.

There are a few counts of this clone. The rearrangement joins TRBV15 to TRBJ2-7; D possibly corresponds to TRBD2 (6 bases). V was trimmed by 6 bases and J by 4 bases, leaving 10 bases between them. The CDR3 has 12 residues. CDR1 is LNHNV, CDR2 YYDKDF, per germline (reference sequence). The CDR3 region has the DNA TGTGCCACCAGTCCTGGGGGGTACGAGCAGTACGTC. Protein product: CATSPGGYEQYV.

The rearrangement links TRBV6-6 to TRBJ2-1; D not certain. This CDR3 has 11 residues. CDR1 is MNHNY and CDR2 is SVGAGI in the germline V gene (reference sequence). The germline V and J ends were trimmed by 9 bases and 10 bases, with 13 bases remaining between them. Here the CDR3 reads CASPAAREQFF. The CDR3 bases are TGTGCCAGTCCAGCCGCGCGGGAGCAGTTCTTC.

The rearrangement links TRBV4-1 to TRBJ1-4, with D perhaps matching TRBD1 (6 bases). Germline V gene data show CDR1 as MGHRA and CDR2 as YSYEKL. This CDR3 has 15 residues. The V gene lost 2 bases and the J gene lost 0 bases, with 7 bases spanning the gap. As DNA, the CDR3 is TGCGCCAGCAGCCAAAGGACAGCAACTAATGAAAAACTGTTTTTT. This translates into CASSQRTATNEKLFF.

The chain's CDR3 is CASSAGWNEKLFF. DNA for the CDR3: TGTGCCAGCAGCGCGGGCTGGAATGAAAAACTGTTTTTT. V gene TRBV9 combines with J gene TRBJ1-4; D is ambiguous. The germline CDR1 and CDR2 sequences are SGDLS and YYNGEE. V was pared by 3 bases and J by 5 bases, with 8 bases between. This CDR3 region has 13 residues. Combining the CDR3 with reference TRBV9 and TRBJ1-4 gives the whole variable domain DSGVTQTPKHLITATGQRVTLRCSPRSGDLSVYWYQQSLDQGLQFLIQYYNGEERAKGNILERFSAQQFPDLHSELNLSSLELGDSALYFCASSAGWNEKLFFGSGTQLSVL.

The gene calls are TRBV18 and TRBJ1-1, with a tentative D call TRBD1 (5 bases). This CDR3 is 16 amino acids long. The germline gives CDR1 KGHSH, CDR2 LQKENI. V lost 3 bases to trimming and J lost 0 bases, with 14 bases between them. CDR3 bases: TGTGCCAGCTCACCCAGGAGAGGGACCTTGAACACTGAAGCTTTCTTT. Translated, it gives CASSPRRGTLNTEAFF.

This sequence joins TRBV9 and TRBJ2-5; 9 bases agree with TRBD1. Germline assignment: CDR1 SGDLS and CDR2 YYNGEE. This CDR3 is built from 14 residues. The J segment lost 2 bases and the V segment lost 5 bases, leaving 4 bases of the junction unmatched. The CDR3 protein is CASSRTGEQETQYF. The CDR3 DNA follows: TGTGCCAGCAGTAGGACAGGGGAGCAAGAGACCCAGTACTTC.

J is TRBJ2-5 and V is TRBV11-2; D uncertain. The CDR3 contains 12 residues. Germline values: CDR1 SGHAT, CDR2 FQNNGV. The V and J ends lost 8 bases and 1 base respectively, with 8 bases between them. The CDR3 region has the DNA TGTGCCAGCGCAAATGCCCAAGAGACCCAGTACTTC. Protein: CASANAQETQYF.